The text below deals with one T cell receptor (beta chain). This specimen comes from a study of follicular helper T cells after annual influenza vaccination. Specified time point: 2015-2016 season, pre-vaccination. Before and after seasonal inactivated influenza vaccination, adults gave blood for sorting CD4 subsets for sequencing. Produced via immunoSEQ multiplex PCR; TCRdb's table is partial and in-frame only. The profile covers some 5,000 clones, with over 65% appearing a single time and approximately 2% taken by the ten largest. CDR3 size: 19 residues. The germline V gene has CDR1 SGHTA and CDR2 FQGNSA. V lost 1 base and J lost 2; bases outside the gene matches: 11.

The chain is built from TRBV7-2 and TRBJ2-1; 10 nucleotides align to TRBD2. The material sequenced was CXCR5+ CD38- circulating T follicular helper cells from blood, taken on the day of influenza vaccination. Subset denoted: circulating Tfh, non-naive CD4+CXCR5+PD-1+ (ICOS+CD38+ or ICOS-CD38-). This sequence originates from an adult who received the influenza vaccine. The CDR3 is CASSLVWLAGVVAYNEQFF. DNA of the CDR3: TGTGCCAGCAGCTTAGTTTGGCTAGCGGGGGTCGTTGCCTACAATGAGCAGTTCTTC.